The T cell receptor (beta chain) described here comes from a study of blood T cell repertoires in COVID-19. V trimming: 5 bases; J trimming: 2 bases; junction bases outside the gene matches: 7. Looked up from germline, CDR1 is SGHNT and CDR2 is YENEEA. The CDR3 has 17 amino acids. Produced via immunoSEQ multiplex PCR; TCRdb's table is partial and in-frame only. The sample contains more than 90,000 clones, around 84% of which appear only once. The chain recombines TRBV11-3 with TRBJ2-7; 15 nucleotides agree with TRBD2. Sequenced material: peripheral blood. This clonotype was obtained from a man aged 80 or over with acute or convalescent COVID-19. CDR3 protein: CASSGGGLAGGAYEQYF. CDR3 in DNA: TGTGCCAGCAGCGGGGGGGGACTAGCGGGAGGCGCCTACGAGCAGTACTTC.